The sequence of this TCR beta chain was determined in a study of regulatory and conventional T cells in RAG deficiency. Whole-study findings and limits: Shorter CDR3s in all patient subsets; >85% Treg-Tconv overlap in Omenn. Sorted Omenn CD25-high CD127-low cells may not be bona fide Tregs.

The sorted conventional CD4+ T cells were CD25-low and CD127-high, with genomic DNA sequenced. The CDR3 sequence is 12 residues long. Germline V CDR1 and CDR2: MNHNS, SASEGT. Trimming pared 6 bases from V and 3 bases from J, leaving 9 bases between. A note on this clone: Its antigen is unknown.

Sequencing used immunoSEQ multiplex PCR; TCRdb keeps in-frame clones, though not all of them. This table has fewer than 15,000 clones, 85% to 95% appearing once. These data are also associated with another study on regulatory T cells. That paper adds: The PCR used 52 TRBV and 13 TRBJ primers.

The chain joins TRBV6-1 to TRBJ2-7; possible D gene TRBD2, 6 bases. The TCR originated in a human donor in good health. The sample comprised CD4+ effector T cells sorted from blood. The CDR3 coding sequence is TGTGCCAGCAGAACGGGACTCTACGAGCAGTACTTC. Translating it yields CASRTGLYEQYF.